These T cell receptor beta chains were read from a single sample in a study of early T cells in non-severe SARS-CoV-2 infection. One entry per CDR3 protein, called by TCRdb with MiXCR from the 5' RACE reads. Of about 31,000 distinct CDR3 sequences listed, approximately 6% are singletons. Sequences were obtained from whole blood. The receptor source for this set is an adult who was a healthcare worker with PCR-confirmed SARS-CoV-2 infection or an uninfected control (not recorded which). Both conserved end residues are part of each CDR3. The D gene is left open where the match is weak. Part of the rows lack a size; the others show once, few, many or a class for expanded clones.

13,.,.,TRBV20-1,TRBJ2-7,CSAEPGHSYEQYF,TGCAGTGCAGAACCGGGACATTCCTACGAGCAGTACTTC
15,.,many,TRBV7-2,TRBJ1-1,CASSFRGGGNTEAFF,TGTGCCAGCAGCTTCAGGGGAGGCGGGAACACTGAAGCTTTCTTT
14,TRBD2,.,TRBV5-1,TRBJ2-1,CASSLGTSGREQFF,TGCGCCAGCAGCTTGGGGACTAGCGGGAGAGAGCAGTTCTTC
15,TRBD1,many,TRBV25-1,TRBJ2-7,CASSGLGQGTYEQYF,TGTGCCAGCAGTGGGCTCGGACAGGGAACCTACGAGCAGTACTTC
15,TRBD2,many,TRBV2,TRBJ2-2,CASRLLAGGFGELFF,TGTGCCAGCAGATTGCTAGCGGGAGGTTTCGGGGAGCTGTTTTTT
16,TRBD2,few,TRBV20-1,TRBJ2-2,CSARDIREGNTGELFF,TGCAGTGCTAGAGATATCCGGGAGGGCAACACCGGGGAGCTGTTTTTT
12,TRBD1,few,TRBV19,TRBJ1-2,CASLTGEYGYTF,TGTGCCAGCCTGACAGGGGAGTATGGCTACACCTTC
15,.,.,TRBV28,TRBJ2-2,CASSQTELVTGELFF,TGTGCCAGCAGTCAAACAGAATTGGTCACCGGGGAGCTGTTTTTT
16,.,few,TRBV18,TRBJ2-3,CASSPVAGSKTDTQYF,TGTGCCAGCTCACCAGTGGCGGGATCGAAGACAGATACGCAGTATTTT
11,.,many,TRBV6-5,TRBJ2-1,CASSRVGEQFF,TGTGCCAGCAGCCGAGTTGGTGAGCAGTTCTTC
15,.,many,TRBV11-2,TRBJ2-3,CASSSIRQNTDTQYF,TGTGCCAGCAGCTCAATACGCCAGAACACAGATACGCAGTATTTT
12,.,many,TRBV7-8,TRBJ2-7,CASNLGGYEQYF,TGTGCCAGCAACCTAGGGGGCTACGAGCAGTACTTC
18,TRBD1,few,TRBV7-9,TRBJ1-1,CASSLAGEQGLVNTEAFF,TGTGCCAGCAGCTTAGCGGGAGAACAGGGGTTGGTGAACACTGAAGCTTTCTTT
17,.,many,TRBV10-1,TRBJ2-6,CASSETGSGSGANVLTF,TGCGCCAGCAGTGAAACCGGGAGCGGGTCTGGGGCCAACGTCCTGACTTTC
12,.,many,TRBV10-3,TRBJ1-2,CAISESPNGYTF,TGTGCCATCAGTGAGTCTCCCAATGGCTACACCTTC
20,TRBD2,few,TRBV7-8,TRBJ2-1,CASSLAWRLAGTQAYNEQFF,TGTGCCAGCAGCTTAGCGTGGCGACTAGCGGGGACCCAAGCATACAATGAGCAGTTCTTC
14,.,many,TRBV20-1,TRBJ1-5,CSASNGFSNQPQHF,TGCAGTGCTAGTAACGGGTTTAGCAATCAGCCCCAGCATTTT
10,.,many,TRBV14,TRBJ1-2,CASHEGGYTF,TGTGCCAGTCATGAGGGAGGCTACACCTTC
13,.,.,TRBV12-3/TRBV12-4,TRBJ2-7,CASSYRSSYEQYF,TGTGCCAGCAGCTATAGGAGCTCCTACGAGCAGTACTTC
14,.,few,TRBV19,TRBJ2-3,CASSPIDSVRTQYF,TGTGCCAGTAGCCCCATCGATTCCGTGCGTACGCAGTATTTT
10,TRBD1,.,TRBV29-1,TRBJ1-1,CSVGQGEAFF,TGCAGCGTGGGACAGGGGGAGGCTTTCTTT
18,.,many,TRBV7-8,TRBJ2-6,CASSLEHRLGVGANVLTF,TGTGCCAGCAGCTTAGAACACAGGCTAGGGGTTGGGGCCAACGTCCTGACTTTC
16,TRBD2,many,TRBV10-3,TRBJ2-2,CAISESGLAATGELFF,TGTGCCATCAGTGAGTCTGGTCTAGCGGCAACCGGGGAGCTGTTTTTT
16,.,.,TRBV5-1,TRBJ2-3,CASSLGGHSSTDTQYF,TGCGCCAGCAGCTTAGGAGGGCACTCAAGCACAGATACGCAGTATTTT
15,TRBD2,few,TRBV15,TRBJ2-3,CATSISGSITDTQYF,TGTGCCACCAGCATAAGCGGGAGTATCACAGATACGCAGTATTTT
14,.,.,TRBV7-9,TRBJ2-1,CASSLARRDVEQFF,TGTGCCAGCAGCTTGGCCAGGCGTGACGTCGAGCAGTTCTTC
16,TRBD2,many,TRBV3-1,TRBJ2-2,CASSPLAGETTGELFF,TGTGCCAGCAGCCCCCTAGCGGGAGAGACCACCGGGGAGCTGTTTTTT
19,.,many,TRBV6-2/TRBV6-3,TRBJ2-2,CASTPGGSGVPANTGELFF,TGTGCCAGCACTCCAGGGGGTAGCGGGGTTCCGGCGAACACCGGGGAGCTGTTTTTT
13,.,.,TRBV4-1,TRBJ2-1,CASSQALYNEQFF,TGCGCCAGCAGCCAAGCGTTGTACAATGAGCAGTTCTTC
13,.,few,TRBV5-1,TRBJ2-2,CASSFWEAGELFF,TGCGCCAGCAGCTTCTGGGAGGCCGGGGAGCTGTTTTTT
15,.,.,TRBV7-2,TRBJ2-3,CASSPPDWYTDTQYF,TGTGCCAGCAGCCCGCCGGATTGGTACACAGATACGCAGTATTTT
15,.,.,TRBV4-1,TRBJ2-5,CASSQGFANQETQYF,TGCGCCAGCAGCCAAGGGTTCGCAAACCAAGAGACCCAGTACTTC
13,.,many,TRBV11-2,TRBJ1-1,CASSLERATEAFF,TGTGCCAGCAGCTTAGAAAGGGCCACTGAAGCTTTCTTT
17,TRBD2,many,TRBV19,TRBJ2-1,CASSRISGRGVSNEQFF,TGTGCCAGTAGTAGAATTAGCGGGAGGGGGGTTTCAAATGAGCAGTTCTTC
14,.,many,TRBV9,TRBJ2-2,CASSRTGTTGELFF,TGTGCCAGCAGCCGAACCGGGACCACCGGGGAGCTGTTTTTT
16,.,.,TRBV4-1,TRBJ2-7,CASSQVSGHRSYEQYF,TGCGCCAGCAGCCAAGTATCGGGACACCGCTCCTACGAGCAGTACTTC
11,TRBD1,many,TRBV25-1,TRBJ2-1,CASSGQGRQFF,TGTGCCAGCAGTGGACAGGGACGTCAGTTCTTC
17,TRBD1,few,TRBV9,TRBJ2-1,CASSEGDSFSSYNEQFF,TGTGCCAGCAGCGAGGGGGACAGTTTTAGCTCCTACAATGAGCAGTTCTTC
15,.,many,TRBV28,TRBJ1-2,CASSQNLPGENGYTF,TGTGCCAGCAGTCAGAACCTCCCGGGAGAAAATGGCTACACCTTC
13,TRBD2,many,TRBV9,TRBJ2-1,CASSVGTREEQFF,TGTGCCAGCAGCGTCGGGACTAGAGAAGAGCAGTTCTTC
15,.,many,TRBV14,TRBJ2-3,CASSQVGVRPDTQYF,TGTGCCAGCAGCCAAGTGGGGGTCCGCCCAGATACGCAGTATTTT
19,.,many,TRBV11-2,TRBJ2-1,CASSLVQTRGGSNPNEQFF,TGTGCCAGCAGCTTAGTCCAAACCCGGGGCGGGTCGAACCCCAATGAGCAGTTCTTC
13,TRBD1,few,TRBV27,TRBJ1-2,CASSRGQNYGYTF,TGTGCCAGCAGTAGGGGACAGAACTATGGCTACACCTTC
14,.,.,TRBV5-1,TRBJ2-7,CASSLVASHYEQYF,TGCGCCAGCAGCTTGGTAGCTAGCCACTACGAGCAGTACTTC
16,.,many,TRBV7-9,TRBJ1-1,CASSSLDVGLSTEAFF,TGTGCCAGCAGCTCACTCGACGTAGGGCTTTCCACTGAAGCTTTCTTT